This T cell receptor beta chain was identified in a study of cytomegalovirus exposure and HLA in healthy donors. Study observations and caveats: The study flagged approximately 180 TCR beta chains as cytomegalovirus-associated. Sequencing depth roughly uniform across donors was assumed in presence/absence analyses. Common viral pathogens were later found to be apparently linked to several of the most significant clusters.

The ends were cut back, 7 bases at V and 4 bases at J, with 22 bases in the middle. The CDR3 sequence is 16 residues long. Germline loops: CDR1 SNHLY, CDR2 FYNNEI. As for this clone: What it recognizes is unknown.

PCR primers comprised 60 Vbeta and 13 Jbeta primers. Clones were sequenced by immunoSEQ multiplex PCR, and TCRdb holds only the in-frame ones, with some missing. The profile covers 150,000 to 180,000 clones, with roughly 74% appearing a single time and about 2.6% taken by the ten largest. V usage is TRBV2 and J usage is TRBJ1-1; no firm D call. The sequenced sample consisted of PBMCs. This receptor was identified in a man aged 18 to 30 in good health and CMV-seronegative. The CDR3 loop is CASTFRRPRFGTEAFF. The CDR3, as DNA: TGTGCCAGCACTTTTAGGAGACCGCGATTTGGCACTGAAGCTTTCTTT.